This T cell receptor (beta chain) was documented in a study of T cells in narcolepsy. Findings of the study overall: Comparing one patient's CSF and blood CD4+ clonotypes highlighted HCRT- and TRIB2-specific autoreactive clonotypes. No autoreactive T cell clone sequences appeared in some memory CD4+ repertoires. Reportedly, autoreactive clonotypes were serially detected in patients' blood but not controls'.

Unmatched junction bases numbered 5, after V lost 8 bases and J lost 0 bases. CDR3 size: 15 residues. Germline CDR1 is SNHLY and CDR2 is FYNNEI. Remarks on this clone: Its antigen is undetermined.

Profiled with immunoSEQ multiplex PCR; TCRdb holds only in-frame clones, not every one. This sample has about 29,000 clones, with roughly 86% found just once. The chain recombines TRBV2 with TRBJ1-1; TRBD1 agrees at 11 bases. This TCR was sampled from a human donor in good health. The material sequenced was memory (CD45RA-) CD4+ T cells from blood. The CDR3 DNA reads TGTGCCAGCGGGGGACAGGGGGGGATGAACACTGAAGCTTTCTTT. Translation: CASGGQGGMNTEAFF.